This TCR beta chain is drawn from a study of identical twins. Broader study findings: The study drew conclusions from cross-sectional statistical analysis, not from following the same donors. Twins shared out-of-frame alpha sequences with excess low generation probability.

The authors used template switching to add a universal primer site and gave cDNA unique molecular identifiers. TCRdb reanalysed the 5' RACE reads using MiXCR and keeps one entry per CDR3 protein. The table includes hundreds of thousands of distinct CDR3 sequences, 15% to 20% detected once. Germline V CDR1 and CDR2: GTSNPN, SVGIG (reference sequence). The V end was cut by 2 bases, the J end by 4 bases, with 16 bases between. This CDR3 region has 15 residues. Points on this clonotype: The antigen remains undetermined.

The same data also went into a second study, on T cells expressing NK-cell markers.

Sequencing was performed on PBMCs. The chain employs TRBV30 and TRBJ2-3; the D is unclear. The receptor was isolated from a woman between 18 and 29 years old in good health. CDR3 bases: TGTGCCTGGAGTAAACCCCCCCGGACCTCAGATACGCAGTATTTT. Its translation: CAWSKPPRTSDTQYF.